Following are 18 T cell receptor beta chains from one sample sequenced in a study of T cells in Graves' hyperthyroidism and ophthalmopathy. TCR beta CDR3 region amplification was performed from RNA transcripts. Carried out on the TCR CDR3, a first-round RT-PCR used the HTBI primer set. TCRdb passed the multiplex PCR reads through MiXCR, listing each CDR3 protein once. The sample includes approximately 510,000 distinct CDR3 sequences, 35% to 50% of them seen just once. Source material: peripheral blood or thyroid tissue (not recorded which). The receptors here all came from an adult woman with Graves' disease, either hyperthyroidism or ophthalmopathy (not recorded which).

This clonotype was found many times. DNA for the CDR3: TGTGCCAGTAGCAACAGGGGGCTCATCAATCAGCCCCAGCATTTT. Translating it yields CASSNRGLINQPQHF. This chain connects TRBV19 to TRBJ1-5; 9 positions agree with TRBD1. The J segment lost 3 bases and the V segment lost 6 bases, leaving 6 bases of the junction unmatched. This CDR3 is 15 amino acids long. Germline loops: CDR1 LNHDA, CDR2 SQIVND (reference sequence).

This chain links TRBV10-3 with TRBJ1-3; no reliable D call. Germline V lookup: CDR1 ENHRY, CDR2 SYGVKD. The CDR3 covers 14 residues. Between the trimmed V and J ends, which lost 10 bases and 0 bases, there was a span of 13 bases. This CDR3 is CATTDGRSGNTIYF. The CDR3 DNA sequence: TGTGCCACGACCGACGGTCGCTCTGGAAACACCATATATTTT.

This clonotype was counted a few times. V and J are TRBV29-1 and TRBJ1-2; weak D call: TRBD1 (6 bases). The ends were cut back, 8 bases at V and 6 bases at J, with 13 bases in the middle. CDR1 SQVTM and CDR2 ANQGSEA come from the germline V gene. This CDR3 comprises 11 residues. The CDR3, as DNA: TGCAGCTATTTCGGGGGCGATGGCTACACCTTC. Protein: CSYFGGDGYTF.

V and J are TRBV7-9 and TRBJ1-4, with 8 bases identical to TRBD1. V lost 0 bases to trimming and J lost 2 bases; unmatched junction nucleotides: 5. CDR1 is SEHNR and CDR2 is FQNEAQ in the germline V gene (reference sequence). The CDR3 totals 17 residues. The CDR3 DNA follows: TGTGCCAGCAGCTTAGCCGCCCGACAGGGGACTAATGAAAAACTGTTTTTT. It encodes CASSLAARQGTNEKLFF.

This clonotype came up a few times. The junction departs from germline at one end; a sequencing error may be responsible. CDR3 in amino acids: CASSLVGQYYEQYF. The CDR3 region has the DNA TGTGCCAGCAGTTTAGTCGGACAGTACTACGAGCAGTACTTC. J is TRBJ2-7 and V is TRBV7-9; D possibly corresponds to TRBD1 (6 bases). CDR3 size: 14 residues. The germline V gene encodes CDR1 SEHNR and CDR2 FQNEAQ (reference sequence).

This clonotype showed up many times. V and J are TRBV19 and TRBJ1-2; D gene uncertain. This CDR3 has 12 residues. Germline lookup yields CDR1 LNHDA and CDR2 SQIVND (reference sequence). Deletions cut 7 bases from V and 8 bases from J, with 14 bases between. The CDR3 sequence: CASKLAGEGYTF. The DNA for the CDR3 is TGTGCCAGTAAACTTGCAGGAGAAGGCTACACCTTC.

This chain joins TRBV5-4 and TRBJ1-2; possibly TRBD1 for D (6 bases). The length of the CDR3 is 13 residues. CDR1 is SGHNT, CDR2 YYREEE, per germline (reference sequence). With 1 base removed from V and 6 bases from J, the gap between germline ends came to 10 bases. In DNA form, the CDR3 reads TGTGCCAGCAGCTTGTCAGGGGCAGATGGCTACACCTTC. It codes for CASSLSGADGYTF.

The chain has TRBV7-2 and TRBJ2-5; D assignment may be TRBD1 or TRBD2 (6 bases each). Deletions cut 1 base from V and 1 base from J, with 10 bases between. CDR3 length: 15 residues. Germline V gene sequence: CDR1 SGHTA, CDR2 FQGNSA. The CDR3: CASSLDWGAQETQYF. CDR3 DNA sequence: TGTGCCAGCAGCTTAGATTGGGGGGCCCAAGAGACCCAGTACTTC.

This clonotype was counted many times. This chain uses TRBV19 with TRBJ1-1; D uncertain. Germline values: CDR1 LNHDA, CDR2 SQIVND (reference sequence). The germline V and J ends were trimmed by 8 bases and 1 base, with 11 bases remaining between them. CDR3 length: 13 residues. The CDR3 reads CASQRDPNTEAFF. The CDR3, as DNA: TGTGCCAGTCAACGAGACCCGAACACTGAAGCTTTCTTT.

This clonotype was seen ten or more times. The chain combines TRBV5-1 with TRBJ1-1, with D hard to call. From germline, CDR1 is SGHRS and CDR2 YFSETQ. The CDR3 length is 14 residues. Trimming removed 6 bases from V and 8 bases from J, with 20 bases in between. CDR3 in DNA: TGCGCCAGCAAGGGTGATGGGCAGAACTTAGAAGCTTTCTTT. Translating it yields CASKGDGQNLEAFF.

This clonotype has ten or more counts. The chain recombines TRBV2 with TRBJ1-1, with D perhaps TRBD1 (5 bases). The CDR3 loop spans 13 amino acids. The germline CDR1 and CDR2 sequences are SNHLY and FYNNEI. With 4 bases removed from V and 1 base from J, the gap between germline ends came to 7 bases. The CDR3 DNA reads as TGTGCCAGCAGTGCGGGGGAGAACACTGAAGCTTTCTTT. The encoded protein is CASSAGENTEAFF.

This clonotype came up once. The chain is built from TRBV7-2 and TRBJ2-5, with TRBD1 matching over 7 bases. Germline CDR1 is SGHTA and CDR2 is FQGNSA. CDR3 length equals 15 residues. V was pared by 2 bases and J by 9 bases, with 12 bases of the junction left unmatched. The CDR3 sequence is CASSLWGTEHQPQYF. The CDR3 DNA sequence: TGTGCCAGCAGCTTATGGGGGACAGAGCATCAGCCCCAGTACTTC.

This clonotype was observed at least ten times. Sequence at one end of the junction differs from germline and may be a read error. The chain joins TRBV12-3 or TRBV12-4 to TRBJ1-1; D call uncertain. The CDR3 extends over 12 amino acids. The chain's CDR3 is CASSLERTEAFF. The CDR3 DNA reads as TGTGCCAGCAGCTTAGAAAGGACTGAAGCTTTCTTT.

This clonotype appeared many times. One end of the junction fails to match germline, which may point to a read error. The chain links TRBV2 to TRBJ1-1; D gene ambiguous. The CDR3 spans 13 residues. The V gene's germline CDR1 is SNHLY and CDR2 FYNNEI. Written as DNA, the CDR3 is TGTGCCAGCAGGGAAGTGGCGAACACTGAAGCTTTCTTT. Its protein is CASREVANTEAFF.

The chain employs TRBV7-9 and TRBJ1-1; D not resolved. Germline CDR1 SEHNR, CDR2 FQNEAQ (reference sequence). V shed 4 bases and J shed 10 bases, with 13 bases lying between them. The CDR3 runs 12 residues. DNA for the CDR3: TGTGCCAGCAGCTCCACTGGGCGAGGAGCTTTCTTT. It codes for CASSSTGRGAFF.

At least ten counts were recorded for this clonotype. The CDR3 DNA reads as TGCGCCAGCAGTGTCGGACGAAAATCTTATGGCTACACCTTC. As protein: CASSVGRKSYGYTF. The chain joins TRBV10-2 to TRBJ1-2; D is unclear. CDR1 WSHSY and CDR2 SAAADI come from the germline V gene. This CDR3 is built from 14 residues. V was shortened by 4 bases and J by 5 bases, with 14 bases between the two germline ends.

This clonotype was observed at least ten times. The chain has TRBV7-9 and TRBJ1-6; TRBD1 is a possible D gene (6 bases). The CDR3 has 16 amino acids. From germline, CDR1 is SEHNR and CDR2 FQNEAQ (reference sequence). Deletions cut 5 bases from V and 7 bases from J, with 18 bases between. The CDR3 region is CASSGGAFSRNSPLHF. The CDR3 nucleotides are TGTGCCAGCAGCGGGGGGGCCTTCAGCCGGAATTCACCCCTCCACTTT.

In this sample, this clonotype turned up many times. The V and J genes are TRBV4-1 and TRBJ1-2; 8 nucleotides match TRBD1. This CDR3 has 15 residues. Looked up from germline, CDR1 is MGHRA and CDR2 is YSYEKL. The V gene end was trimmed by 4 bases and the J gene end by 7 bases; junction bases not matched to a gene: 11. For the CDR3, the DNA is TGCGCCAGCAGCCGCCCTCTTCCAGGGGGCGGTGGCTACACCTTC. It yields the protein CASSRPLPGGGGYTF.